This TCR beta chain was documented in a study of beta chain features in type 1 diabetes. Study-level results: In comparison with healthy donors, patients had naive, central memory and Treg TCRB repertoires that appeared more similar. Among all four CD4+ subsets, Type 1 diabetes patients had TCRB CDR3s that were moderately but significantly shorter. There were fewer insertions and more deletions at the VDJ junctions of type 1 diabetes patients.

Sorted CD4+ subsets: naive, central memory, regulatory, stem cell-like memory (CD45RO/CCR7/CD25/CD127/CD95/CD27 panel). The isolated RNA, all of it, was reverse transcribed, so expressed TCRB transcripts were what got sequenced. The table came from immunoSEQ multiplex PCR; TCRdb's copy has only in-frame clones and leaves some out. The sample has hundreds of thousands of clones; roughly 15% are singletons. This clone was seen a handful of times. Antigen specificity is unknown. The CDR3 is made up of 12 amino acids. Trimming took off 11 bases at V and 6 bases at J, with 16 bases between the two ends. Germline V gives CDR1 MNHNY, CDR2 SVGAGI (reference sequence).

The material sequenced was naive CD4+ T cells from blood. The chain links TRBV6-6 to TRBJ1-2; TRBD1 might be the D (6 bases). The clonotype originates from a man in his late teens or twenties with type 1 diabetes. The CDR3 is CAAGGRGHGYTF. CDR3 sequence (DNA): TGTGCCGCGGGGGGCAGGGGACATGGCTACACCTTC.